These T cell receptor beta chains were read from a single sample in a study of shared clonotypes between healthy human individuals. Measured with immunoSEQ multiplex PCR; TCRdb has only the in-frame clones, and not every one. In the table there are a few hundred thousand clones, 70% to 75% of which are singletons. Source material: memory CD4+ T cells sorted from blood. The receptors shown here come from a young man in good health. Both conserved end residues are part of each CDR3. D genes are given only for firm matches. A clone size is listed for some rows: how often the clone was seen (once, few, many), or a class if it is expanded.

cdr3_nt: TGTGCCAGCAGCTTAGGTACAGGGCACACTGAAGCTTTCTTT
cdr3_aa: CASSLGTGHTEAFF
clone_size: few
v_call: TRBV7-6
j_call: TRBJ1-1
d_call: NA

cdr3_nt: TGTGCCAGCAGTTCGGTCATTCCGGGGGAAAAACTGTTTTTT
cdr3_aa: CASSSVIPGEKLFF
clone_size: few
v_call: TRBV5-5
j_call: TRBJ1-4
d_call: NA

cdr3_nt: TGTGCCAGTAGTACCGGACAGGGGAGTGGGCAGTACTTC
cdr3_aa: CASSTGQGSGQYF
clone_size: NA
v_call: TRBV19
j_call: TRBJ2-7
d_call: TRBD1

cdr3_nt: TGTGCCAGTAGTATACCTCAGGGACTAGCGGGAGGGCGCCGCGAGCAGTACTTC
cdr3_aa: CASSIPQGLAGGRREQYF
clone_size: NA
v_call: TRBV19
j_call: TRBJ2-7
d_call: TRBD2

cdr3_nt: TGTGCCAGCAGCCCAGACGGGACTTTCAACTATGGCTACACCTTC
cdr3_aa: CASSPDGTFNYGYTF
clone_size: NA
v_call: TRBV11-2
j_call: TRBJ1-2
d_call: NA

cdr3_nt: TGTGCCAGCAGTCCCGCTGGGAGGGATACGCAGTATTTT
cdr3_aa: CASSPAGRDTQYF
clone_size: many
v_call: TRBV6-6
j_call: TRBJ2-3
d_call: NA

cdr3_nt: TGTGCCAGCTATCGACAGGGACACGAAAAACTGTTTTTT
cdr3_aa: CASYRQGHEKLFF
clone_size: few
v_call: TRBV28
j_call: TRBJ1-4
d_call: TRBD1

cdr3_nt: TGTGCCAGCAGCCCCCCGGGGACGAGTAACTATGGCTACACCTTC
cdr3_aa: CASSPPGTSNYGYTF
clone_size: few
v_call: TRBV5-4
j_call: TRBJ1-2
d_call: NA

cdr3_nt: TGTGCTAGCAGCCAGTTAGTTCGCGGCGAGCAGTTCTTC
cdr3_aa: CASSQLVRGEQFF
clone_size: NA
v_call: TRBV7-7
j_call: TRBJ2-1
d_call: NA

cdr3_nt: TGTGCCAGCACCCGGGGTGGCTACGAGCAGTACTTC
cdr3_aa: CASTRGGYEQYF
clone_size: NA
v_call: TRBV6-6
j_call: TRBJ2-7
d_call: NA

cdr3_nt: TGTGCCAGCAGCCCTACTGGACTAGCGGGATCGGAGACCCAGTACTTC
cdr3_aa: CASSPTGLAGSETQYF
clone_size: NA
v_call: TRBV7-6
j_call: TRBJ2-5
d_call: TRBD2

cdr3_nt: TGCAGCGTGCGACAGGGAACACTCAATGAGCAGTTCTTC
cdr3_aa: CSVRQGTLNEQFF
clone_size: NA
v_call: TRBV29-1
j_call: TRBJ2-1
d_call: TRBD1

cdr3_nt: TGTGCTAGCAGCTTATATTCAGGCACCCAAGAGACCCAGTACTTC
cdr3_aa: CASSLYSGTQETQYF
clone_size: NA
v_call: TRBV7-7
j_call: TRBJ2-5
d_call: NA

cdr3_nt: TGTGCCACCACCGGGACTACCGGCAATGAGCAGTTCTTC
cdr3_aa: CATTGTTGNEQFF
clone_size: NA
v_call: TRBV10-3
j_call: TRBJ2-1
d_call: TRBD2

cdr3_nt: TGTGCCAGCAGCTTCCCCACGGCTAGCGGGAGGCGTCCCTACGAGCAGTACTTC
cdr3_aa: CASSFPTASGRRPYEQYF
clone_size: many
v_call: TRBV7-2
j_call: TRBJ2-7
d_call: TRBD2

cdr3_nt: TGTGCCATCAGTGAGTCTGGACAGGGGGCGCACAATGAGCAGTTCTTC
cdr3_aa: CAISESGQGAHNEQFF
clone_size: NA
v_call: TRBV10-3
j_call: TRBJ2-1
d_call: TRBD1

cdr3_nt: TGTGCCAGCTCAACCGGGACAAGCGGCTACACCTTC
cdr3_aa: CASSTGTSGYTF
clone_size: few
v_call: TRBV18
j_call: TRBJ1-2
d_call: NA

cdr3_nt: TGTGCCAGCCCCCCCCTCAGCTGCTACAATGGCTACACCTTC
cdr3_aa: CASPPLSCYNGYTF
clone_size: NA
v_call: TRBV21-1
j_call: TRBJ1-2
d_call: NA

cdr3_nt: TGTGCCAGCAGCCAAGGGTCGCACTTC
cdr3_aa: CASSQGSHF
clone_size: NA
v_call: TRBV14
j_call: TRBJ2-5
d_call: NA

cdr3_nt: TGTGCCAGCAGCTTAGGTTTAGGACAGAGTAACTATGGCTACACCTTC
cdr3_aa: CASSLGLGQSNYGYTF
clone_size: NA
v_call: TRBV7-9
j_call: TRBJ1-2
d_call: NA

cdr3_nt: TGTGCCAGCAGCTTAAATACAGGGAGGCAGTTCTTC
cdr3_aa: CASSLNTGRQFF
clone_size: NA
v_call: TRBV5-4
j_call: TRBJ2-1
d_call: NA

cdr3_nt: TGTGCCAGCAGTGGTGGACAGGGGGGAAACACCATATATTTT
cdr3_aa: CASSGGQGGNTIYF
clone_size: NA
v_call: TRBV6-1
j_call: TRBJ1-3
d_call: TRBD1

cdr3_nt: TGTGCCAGTGGGCGTTGGGAGACCCAGTACTTC
cdr3_aa: CASGRWETQYF
clone_size: NA
v_call: TRBV19
j_call: TRBJ2-5
d_call: NA

cdr3_nt: TGTGCCAGCAGCTTAGTTCTCGGTCCGAACACCGGGGAGCTGTTTTTT
cdr3_aa: CASSLVLGPNTGELFF
clone_size: NA
v_call: TRBV7-2
j_call: TRBJ2-2
d_call: NA

cdr3_nt: TGTGCCACCAGCAGAGTACAGGGAGTATTCAACTACGAGCAGTACTTC
cdr3_aa: CATSRVQGVFNYEQYF
clone_size: NA
v_call: TRBV15
j_call: TRBJ2-7
d_call: NA

cdr3_nt: TGTGCCAGCAGCGTAGAGGATTACACAGATACGCAGTATTTT
cdr3_aa: CASSVEDYTDTQYF
clone_size: NA
v_call: TRBV9
j_call: TRBJ2-3
d_call: NA

cdr3_nt: TGTGCCAGCAGCCCCGAACGAATGCGAGCGTTATCGGGCGAGCAGTACTTC
cdr3_aa: CASSPERMRALSGEQYF
clone_size: few
v_call: TRBV11-2
j_call: TRBJ2-7
d_call: NA